Presented here are 20 T cell receptor beta chains from one specimen sequenced in a study of PD-1 blockade in classical Hodgkin lymphoma. Sequencing used immunoSEQ multiplex PCR; TCRdb keeps in-frame clones, though not all of them. The sample contains tens of thousands of clones, 71% of which appear only once. All trial patients relapsed after autologous stem cell transplantation. This specimen consisted of peripheral blood mononuclear cells (PBMCs), obtained at baseline. The receptors here all came from a human donor with classical Hodgkin lymphoma.

The rearrangement uses TRBV7-2 and TRBJ1-6, with 7 nucleotides matching TRBD1. Germline V gene sequence: CDR1 SGHTA, CDR2 FQGNSA. Losses at the gene ends were 2 bases for V and 6 bases for J; bases not matched to a gene: 4. The CDR3 sequence is 15 residues long. In DNA form, the CDR3 reads TGTGCCAGCAGCTTAATAGCAGGGGGTAATTCACCCCTCCACTTT. Residues: CASSLIAGGNSPLHF.

V is TRBV9 and J is TRBJ2-7; 15 positions match TRBD2. The CDR3 length is 17 residues. Unmatched junction bases numbered 5, after V lost 4 bases and J lost 0 bases. Germline CDR1 reads SGDLS; CDR2 reads YYNGEE. CDR3 bases: TGTGCCAGCAGCATTGGACTAGCGGGAGGGCACTCCTACGAGCAGTACTTC. Translation gives CASSIGLAGGHSYEQYF.

V usage is TRBV19 and J usage is TRBJ1-3, with D hard to call. Germline loops: CDR1 LNHDA, CDR2 SQIVND (reference sequence). The CDR3 spans 14 residues. Trimming took off 3 bases at V and 0 bases at J, with 6 bases between the two ends. The CDR3 sequence: CASSILSSGNTIYF. DNA for the CDR3: TGTGCCAGTAGTATCCTGAGCTCTGGAAACACCATATATTTT.

This sequence joins TRBV5-4 and TRBJ2-7, with D unresolved. V gave up 5 bases and J gave up 1 base, with 10 bases separating them. This CDR3 contains 13 residues. Germline CDR1 reads SGHNT; CDR2 reads YYREEE (reference sequence). The CDR3 loop is CASSRELSYEQYF. Written as DNA, the CDR3 is TGTGCCAGCAGTCGTGAATTGTCCTACGAGCAGTACTTC.

This clone was observed a few times. The chain carries TRBV10-3 and TRBJ2-3; 8 bases line up with TRBD2. This CDR3 spans 15 amino acids. Germline trimming cut 4 bases from V and 1 base from J; bases unmatched to any gene: 4. Germline V gives CDR1 ENHRY, CDR2 SYGVKD. The CDR3 DNA reads as TGTGCCATCAGTGTGGGGCGGGGGGGCACAGATACGCAGTATTTT. Its protein is CAISVGRGGTDTQYF.

This rearrangement joins TRBV4-3 to TRBJ2-2; D is possibly TRBD2 (6 bases). The CDR3 runs 19 residues. V was cut by 1 base and J by 2 bases, with 20 bases left in between. Germline V gives CDR1 LGHNA, CDR2 YSLEER. CDR3 coding DNA: TGCGCCAGCAGCCAAGCCATTCTGTCCGGGACTGCCAACACCGGGGAGCTGTTTTTT. It translates to CASSQAILSGTANTGELFF.

The J gene is TRBJ1-5, the V gene TRBV28, with a possible D match to TRBD1 (5 bases). The germline V and J ends were trimmed by 9 bases and 7 bases, with 16 bases remaining between them. Germline CDR1 reads MDHEN; CDR2 reads SYDVKM. This CDR3 is built from 13 residues. CDR3 sequence: CASDPRVGQPQHF. The CDR3 nucleotides read TGTGCCAGTGACCCCAGGGTTGGACAGCCCCAGCATTTT. Together with reference TRBV28 and TRBJ1-5, the CDR3 gives the full variable domain: DVKVTQSSRYLVKRTGEKVFLECVQDMDHENMFWYRQDPGLGLRLIYFSYDVKMKEKGDIPEGYSVSREKKERFSLILESASTNQTSMYLCASDPRVGQPQHFGDGTRLSIL.

The J gene is TRBJ2-2, the V gene TRBV19; D gene ambiguous. The CDR3 contains 13 residues. The V gene lost 5 bases and the J gene lost 5 bases, with 9 bases spanning the gap. CDR1 and CDR2 from the germline V gene are LNHDA and SQIVND (reference sequence). The CDR3 sequence is CASSFLGTGELFF. CDR3 nucleotide sequence: TGTGCCAGTAGTTTCCTCGGGACCGGGGAGCTGTTTTTT.

The chain joins TRBV19 to TRBJ1-1, with a weak D call TRBD1 (5 bases). The CDR3 contains 14 residues. Germline values: CDR1 LNHDA, CDR2 SQIVND (reference sequence). V was trimmed by 3 bases and J by 6 bases, leaving 14 bases between them. The CDR3 region is CASSIRGMGAEAFF. The DNA for the CDR3 is TGTGCCAGTAGTATTAGGGGTATGGGGGCTGAAGCTTTCTTT.

In this sample, this clone is medium-sized (0.01 to 0.1%). The gene calls are TRBV7-2 and TRBJ2-5, with D unclear. Trimming shortened V by 5 bases and J by 3 bases, and 4 bases separated the two germline ends. Germline V gene data show CDR1 as SGHTA and CDR2 as FQGNSA. There are 11 residues in the CDR3. In DNA, the CDR3 is TGTGCCAGCAGCACAAAAGAGACCCAGTACTTC. Protein sequence: CASSTKETQYF.

V and J are TRBV10-3 and TRBJ2-2, with TRBD1 as a possible D gene (5 bases). CDR3 length equals 12 residues. Trimming took 7 bases from V and 5 from J, leaving 8 bases between them. Germline lookup yields CDR1 ENHRY and CDR2 SYGVKD. The CDR3: CAITGKTGELFF. CDR3 DNA sequence: TGTGCCATCACAGGGAAAACCGGGGAGCTGTTTTTT.

V is TRBV19 and J is TRBJ1-2; TRBD1 agrees at 7 bases. Germline V gene data show CDR1 as LNHDA and CDR2 as SQIVND (reference sequence). The CDR3 has 16 amino acids. The V segment lost 4 bases and the J segment 3 bases; nucleotides outside the gene matches: 11. The DNA for the CDR3 is TGTGCCAGTAGTAGTCTCGGGACAGAAGCTCACTATGGCTACACCTTC. This translates into CASSSLGTEAHYGYTF.

CDR3 nucleotides: TGTGCCAGCAGCTTTACAAAAGGGCAAGAGACCCAGTACTTC. Its translation is CASSFTKGQETQYF. V is TRBV13 and J is TRBJ2-5, with no clear D. The CDR3 extends over 14 amino acids. Trimming took 3 bases from V and 2 from J, leaving 10 bases between them. From germline, CDR1 is PRHDT and CDR2 FYEKMQ (reference sequence).

The chain combines TRBV5-4 with TRBJ2-3, with D unclear. In germline, CDR1 is SGHNT, CDR2 YYREEE (reference sequence). V lost 2 bases, J lost 1 base, and 5 bases lay in between. The CDR3 extends over 13 amino acids. The CDR3 nucleotides read TGTGCCAGCAGCTTTATCGGCACAGATACGCAGTATTTT. Translated, it gives CASSFIGTDTQYF.

This clone showed up just a few times. This chain links TRBV19 with TRBJ2-3, with D tentatively TRBD2 (6 bases). The CDR3 loop spans 16 amino acids. Germline CDR1 and CDR2: LNHDA and SQIVND (reference sequence). V was trimmed by 5 bases and J by 2 bases, leaving 17 bases between them. The CDR3 is CASSGGTRSNTDTQYF. In DNA, the CDR3 is TGTGCCAGTAGTGGGGGGACCCGATCGAACACAGATACGCAGTATTTT.

V gene TRBV6-6 combines with J gene TRBJ1-1; no reliable D call. V lost 0 bases and J lost 6, with 8 bases in between. Germline V gene lookup returns CDR1 MNHNY and CDR2 SVGAGI (reference sequence). The CDR3 has 13 amino acids. The CDR3 loop reads CASSYSGGSEAFF. Here the CDR3 DNA reads TGTGCCAGCAGTTACTCTGGCGGGTCTGAAGCTTTCTTT.

The chain carries TRBV7-9 and TRBJ1-2, with 8 positions matching TRBD1. This CDR3 region has 15 residues. Germline V gene lookup returns CDR1 SEHNR and CDR2 FQNEAQ (reference sequence). V was pared by 1 base and J by 4 bases, with 5 bases of the junction left unmatched. The CDR3 nucleotides read TGTGCCAGCAGCTTAGGTCAGGGGGCTAGCTATGGCTACACCTTC. Amino acid sequence: CASSLGQGASYGYTF.

This clone has a single count. This chain links TRBV19 with TRBJ2-2, with 7 positions matching TRBD1. V dropped 4 bases and J dropped 4; count of bases not matched to a gene: 6. This CDR3 comprises 15 residues. From germline, CDR1 is LNHDA and CDR2 SQIVND (reference sequence). As DNA, the CDR3 is TGTGCCAGTAGTACAGACAGGGCGATCACCGGGGAGCTGTTTTTT. Its translation is CASSTDRAITGELFF.

The genes are TRBV30 and TRBJ2-7; TRBD2 aligns across 10 bases. Germline V CDR1 and CDR2: GTSNPN, SVGIG (reference sequence). The CDR3 contains 14 residues. The ends lost 2 bases at V and 2 bases at J; junction bases unmatched: 3. For the CDR3, the DNA is TGTGCCTGGAGTTCTAGCGGGGGAACCTACGAGCAGTACTTC. This encodes CAWSSSGGTYEQYF.

V and J are TRBV10-1 and TRBJ1-1; TRBD1 aligns across 8 bases. This CDR3 is built from 13 residues. CDR1 WNHNN and CDR2 SYGVQD come from the germline V gene (reference sequence). Trimming cost V 4 bases and J 7 bases; bases outside gene matches: 5. The CDR3 region is CASSARGLGEAFF. The CDR3 nucleotides are TGCGCCAGCAGTGCCAGGGGGCTCGGTGAAGCTTTCTTT.